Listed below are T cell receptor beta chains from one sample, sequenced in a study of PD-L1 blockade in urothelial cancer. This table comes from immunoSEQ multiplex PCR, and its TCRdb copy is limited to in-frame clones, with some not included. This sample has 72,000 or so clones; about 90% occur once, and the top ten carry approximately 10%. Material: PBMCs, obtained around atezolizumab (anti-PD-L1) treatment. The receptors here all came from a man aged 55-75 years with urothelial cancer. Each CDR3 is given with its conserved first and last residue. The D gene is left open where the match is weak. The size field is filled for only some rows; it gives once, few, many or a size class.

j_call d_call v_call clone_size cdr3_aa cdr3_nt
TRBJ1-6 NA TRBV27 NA CASRTGSDHNSPLHF TGTGCCAGCAGAACCGGGTCAGATCATAATTCACCCCTCCACTTT
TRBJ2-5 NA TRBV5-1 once CASSLEGVSQETQYF TGCGCCAGCAGCTTGGAAGGAGTCAGTCAAGAGACCCAGTACTTC
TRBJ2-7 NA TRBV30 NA CAWSVPWQVREQYF TGTGCCTGGAGTGTCCCCTGGCAGGTACGCGAGCAGTACTTC
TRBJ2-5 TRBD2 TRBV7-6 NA CASSLAVLAGGETQYF TGTGCCAGCAGCTTAGCGGTACTAGCGGGAGGAGAGACCCAGTACTTC
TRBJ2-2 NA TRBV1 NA CTSSQVSEGGSGELFF TGCACCAGCAGCCAAGTCTCTGAAGGCGGATCCGGGGAGCTGTTTTTT
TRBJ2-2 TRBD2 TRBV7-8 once CASSFLLAGARNTGELFF TGTGCCAGCAGCTTCCTTCTAGCGGGGGCTAGAAACACCGGGGAGCTGTTTTTT
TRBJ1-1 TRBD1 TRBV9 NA CASSTTPDRGEAFF TGTGCCAGCAGCACAACCCCTGACAGGGGTGAAGCTTTCTTT
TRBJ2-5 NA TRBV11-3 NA CASSSPGSRETQYF TGTGCCAGCAGCTCCCCCGGGTCGAGGGAGACCCAGTACTTC
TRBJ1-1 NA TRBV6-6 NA CASSQGTEAFF TGTGCCAGCAGCCAGGGGACTGAAGCTTTCTTT
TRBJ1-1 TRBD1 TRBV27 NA CASSLLQGTGNTEAFF TGTGCCAGCAGTCTACTGCAAGGGACAGGAAACACTGAAGCTTTCTTT
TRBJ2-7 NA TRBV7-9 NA CASSLGPGLYEQYF TGTGCCAGCAGCTTAGGTCCGGGGTTGTACGAGCAGTACTTC
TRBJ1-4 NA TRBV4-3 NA CASSQDDTGPNEKLFF TGCGCCAGCAGCCAAGATGATACAGGGCCTAATGAAAAACTGTTTTTT
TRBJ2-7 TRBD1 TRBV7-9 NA CASTPGTGVYEQYF TGTGCCAGCACCCCGGGGACAGGGGTCTACGAGCAGTACTTC
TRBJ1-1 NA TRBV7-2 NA CASSLGSGAEAFF TGTGCCAGCAGCTTAGGGTCGGGGGCTGAAGCTTTCTTT
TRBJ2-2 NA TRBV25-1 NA CASTFTRTPNTGELFF TGTGCCAGCACCTTCACCAGGACACCGAACACCGGGGAGCTGTTTTTT
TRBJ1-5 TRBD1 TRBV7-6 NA CASSLDTGGAGQPQHF TGTGCCAGCAGCTTAGACACAGGGGGCGCGGGACAGCCCCAGCATTTT
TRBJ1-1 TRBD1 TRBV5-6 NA CASSSDAGTGNTEAFF TGTGCCAGCAGCTCGGACGCCGGGACAGGGAACACTGAAGCTTTCTTT
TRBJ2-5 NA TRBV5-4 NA CASRPRAQETQYF TGTGCCAGCAGACCGAGGGCCCAAGAGACCCAGTACTTC
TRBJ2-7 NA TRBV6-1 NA CASTSGGTGLFEQYF TGTGCCAGCACCTCGGGGGGGACAGGGCTCTTCGAGCAGTACTTC
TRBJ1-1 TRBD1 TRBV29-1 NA CSERQGASTEAFF TGCAGCGAGCGACAGGGGGCAAGCACTGAAGCTTTCTTT
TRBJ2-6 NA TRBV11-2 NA CASSLGLAGANVLTF TGTGCCAGCAGCTTGGGGCTAGCTGGGGCCAACGTCCTGACTTTC
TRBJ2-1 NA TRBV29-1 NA CSVESQGTHNEQFF TGCAGCGTTGAAAGTCAGGGTACCCACAATGAGCAGTTCTTC
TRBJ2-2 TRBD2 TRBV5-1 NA CASSQLAGSGGGELFF TGCGCCAGCAGCCAGCTAGCGGGAAGCGGTGGCGGGGAGCTGTTTTTT
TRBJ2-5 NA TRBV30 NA CAWSVRSGETQYF TGTGCCTGGAGTGTACGTTCAGGAGAGACCCAGTACTTC
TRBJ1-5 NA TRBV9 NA CASSVGDRSGQPQHF TGTGCCAGCAGCGTAGGTGACAGATCCGGACAGCCCCAGCATTTT
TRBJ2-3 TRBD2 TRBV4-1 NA CASSRGGLAGRTDTQYF TGCGCCAGCAGCCGAGGGGGACTAGCGGGGCGCACAGATACGCAGTATTTT
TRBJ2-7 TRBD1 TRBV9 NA CASSVSEDRANYEQYF TGTGCCAGCAGCGTATCGGAGGACAGGGCAAACTACGAGCAGTACTTC
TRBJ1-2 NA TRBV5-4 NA CASSPRGDYGYTF TGTGCCAGCAGCCCCCGCGGGGACTATGGCTACACCTTC
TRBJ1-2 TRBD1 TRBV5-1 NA CASSNDNRDRSNTF TGCGCCAGCAGCAATGACAACCGGGACAGGTCCAACACCTTC
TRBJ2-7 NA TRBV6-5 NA CASSYDFRRSSYEQYF TGTGCCAGCAGTTACGACTTCCGACGGAGCTCCTACGAGCAGTACTTC
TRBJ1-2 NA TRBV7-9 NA CASSLGGGYTNYGYTF TGTGCCAGCAGCTTAGGGGGGGGCTATACTAACTATGGCTACACCTTC
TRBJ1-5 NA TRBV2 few CASSESASNQPQHF TGTGCCAGCAGTGAAAGCGCTAGCAATCAGCCCCAGCATTTT
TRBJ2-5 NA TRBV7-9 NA CASSRATPGLSETQYF TGTGCCAGCAGCAGGGCTACCCCGGGGTTGTCGGAGACCCAGTACTTC
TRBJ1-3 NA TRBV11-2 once CASSLGRSGNTIYF TGTGCCAGCAGCTTAGGTCGGTCCGGAAACACCATATATTTT
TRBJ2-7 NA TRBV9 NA CASSPYGSSYEQYF TGTGCCAGCAGCCCCTACGGGAGCTCCTACGAGCAGTACTTC